This T cell receptor (beta chain) was captured by sequencing in a study of blood T cells in healthy people across ages. Study outcomes and limitations: Naive T cell percentage showed a strong correlation with TCR beta diversity.

Alongside a J-beta primer mix, a sample-barcoded 5' primer served in a second PCR lasting roughly 7 to 12 cycles. One entry per CDR3 protein, called by TCRdb with MiXCR from the 5' RACE reads. This table has around 800,000 distinct CDR3 sequences, about 53% appearing once. Trimming took off 1 base at V and 0 bases at J, with 10 bases between the two ends. CDR1 and CDR2 (germline): SGHTA, FQGNSA. The CDR3 is made up of 16 amino acids. This clonotype occurred a few times. Its antigen is still unknown. The gene calls are TRBV7-2 and TRBJ2-1, with D tentatively TRBD1 or TRBD2 (5 bases each). Sequenced input: blood. This clonotype was sampled from a man aged 80 or over in good health. CDR3 residues: CASSLVGTNSYNEQFF. The DNA for the CDR3 is TGTGCCAGCAGCTTAGTTGGGACGAACTCCTACAATGAGCAGTTCTTC.